This T cell receptor beta chain emerged from a study of blood T cell repertoires in COVID-19. For the study at large: Whether acute or convalescent, the COVID-19 samples came from the United States, Italy and Spain. T cells, B-cell-depleted T cells, or PBMCs supplied cDNA or gDNA.

In germline, CDR1 is MNHEY, CDR2 SVGAGI. V was clipped by 6 bases and J by 6 bases, with 20 bases between them. This CDR3 region has 15 residues. Authors' methods: For nucleated cells, counts were estimated from reference gene primer amplification. Sequencing used immunoSEQ multiplex PCR; TCRdb keeps in-frame clones, though not all of them. V and J calls and clone size are as listed in that table; D and trimming were resolved from the DNA. The table records roughly 200,000 clones, approximately 81% of them present only once. The sequenced sample consisted of peripheral blood. This chain connects TRBV6-5 to TRBJ1-1; D is perhaps TRBD1 (6 bases). This sequence was found in a human donor in a cohort sampled during active COVID-19. The CDR3 reads CASSPRGGRLSEAFF. CDR3 sequence (DNA): TGTGCCAGCAGCCCCCGGGGGGGCCGGTTATCTGAAGCTTTCTTT.